One sample yielded the 5 T cell receptor beta chains listed below, sequenced in a study of spatial heterogeneity in lung cancer. The time point here: sample taken at primary tumor resection. Sequencing of whole RNA from tumor, nontumor lung or frozen PBMC involved no sorting. TCRdb re-called the 5' RACE reads with MiXCR, one entry per CDR3 protein. The sample has about 86,000 distinct CDR3 sequences; 10% to 15% are singletons. The sample was PBMCs, taken at surgery. Receptors were obtained from a male donor with early-stage non-small cell lung cancer.

CDR3 amino acids: CATRRDIVSYEQYF. CDR3 nucleotides: TGTGCCACCAGGAGGGACATTGTCTCCTACGAGCAGTACTTC. The chain is built from TRBV15 and TRBJ2-7; TRBD1 might be the D (6 bases). The length of the CDR3 is 14 residues. V lost 6 bases and J lost 0, with 12 bases in between. Germline CDR1 LNHNV, CDR2 YYDKDF (reference sequence).

V usage is TRBV7-2 and J usage is TRBJ2-7; no clear D. This CDR3 comprises 14 residues. CDR1 and CDR2 (germline): SGHTA, FQGNSA. Trimming removed 1 base from V and 0 bases from J, with 7 bases in between. CDR3 sequence: CASSLGVPSYEQYF. The CDR3 DNA is TGTGCCAGCAGCTTAGGCGTCCCCTCCTACGAGCAGTACTTC.

The chain links TRBV5-1 to TRBJ2-1; TRBD1 might be the D (6 bases). This CDR3 is 15 amino acids long. Germline V gene sequence: CDR1 SGHRS, CDR2 YFSETQ. V was pared by 7 bases and J by 3 bases, with 17 bases between. CDR3 sequence reads: CASGQFPYDYNEQFF. CDR3 bases: TGCGCCAGCGGACAGTTTCCTTACGACTACAATGAGCAGTTCTTC.

By sample fraction, this clonotype is medium-sized. This chain connects TRBV5-6 to TRBJ2-2; D not certain. The CDR3 is 16 residues long. Trimming cost V 1 base and J 3 bases, with 13 bases left between them. Germline CDR1 and CDR2: SGHDT and YYEEEE. The CDR3 region has the DNA TGTGCCAGCAGCTTGAGAGGCCGGGCCTACACCGGGGAGCTGTTTTTT. Its translation is CASSLRGRAYTGELFF.

This chain links TRBV24-1 with TRBJ2-3; D is undetermined. V lost 0 bases, J lost 4 bases, and 13 bases lay in between. The CDR3 is made up of 16 amino acids. The germline CDR1 and CDR2 sequences are KGHDR and SFDVKD. The CDR3 protein is CATSDLGRRGADTQYF. The DNA of the CDR3 is TGTGCCACCAGTGATTTGGGGCGGAGAGGAGCAGATACGCAGTATTTT.